Shown below are 2 T cell receptor delta chains from a single sample sequenced in a study of γδ T cells in repeated Plasmodium falciparum infection. Gammadelta T cells were flow-sorted from PBMC into Vgamma9/Vdelta2+ and Vdelta2-negative populations for bulk analysis. TCRdb used CATT to re-call clones from the multiplex PCR reads. The table has 80,000 to 95,000 delta-chain clones, roughly 1.4% seen once. The sequenced material came from gamma-delta T cells from blood. All receptors derive from a pool of human donors (malaria-infected and uninfected, not separated).

Comments on this clone: The protein given by TCRdb reflects a much larger clone and differs at residue 13 from this DNA's translation, likely from a read error; the protein shown is the DNA's translation. The genes are TRDV1 and TRDJ1, with D tentatively TRDD2 or TRDD3 (6 bases each). The J gene, absent from TCRdb, was called here by matching the DNA to germline. V was clipped by 4 bases and J by 8 bases, with 41 bases between them. CDR3 length: 22 amino acids. Per germline, CDR1 TSWWSYY and CDR2 QGS. The CDR3 sequence is CALGATPIVPNDRGNPGIKLIF. The CDR3 coding sequence is TGTGCTCTTGGGGCAACGCCCATCGTTCCTAACGACCGGGGGAACCCGGGGATCAAACTCATCTTT.

This clone was counted only a few times. One base separates it from a far larger clone, so it is likely a read error. The same CDR3 also results from other DNA sequences found in this sample. The chain recombines TRDV2 with TRDJ3, with 12 bases identical to TRDD3. TCRdb leaves out the J gene; it was filled in here by matching the DNA to germline. CDR3 length equals 18 residues. Germline CDR1 GEAIGNYY, CDR2 EKD. Written as DNA, the CDR3 is TGTGCCTGTGACGCCTTACTGGGGGATACCTGGGACACCCGGCAGATGTTTTTC. Encoded protein: CACDALLGDTWDTRQMFF.